This TCR beta chain was observed in a study of cytomegalovirus exposure and HLA in healthy donors. Broader study findings: Among CMV-associated TCR beta chains, most appeared HLA-restricted in a later analysis. Later on, a genetic analysis was performed. It linked a missense variant in DCLRE1C with V- and J-gene trimming of TCR beta.

Primers: 60 Vbeta forward and 13 Jbeta reverse. Sequenced by immunoSEQ multiplex PCR; TCRdb stores in-frame clones only, minus some. The sample lists 110,000 or so clones, approximately 74% seen once, with 11% in the top ten. Only a few counts were recorded for this clone. The antigen is not known. V gave up 9 bases and J gave up 7 bases; unmatched junction bases: 9. Germline V CDR1 and CDR2: MDHEN, SYDVKM. This CDR3 has 14 residues. The sequenced sample consisted of PBMCs. This receptor was obtained from a woman in her fifties or sixties in good health and CMV-seropositive. The V call is TRBV28, the J call TRBJ2-2; 9 nucleotides match TRBD1. The CDR3 DNA reads as TGTGCCAGTATAGGACAGGGGCGAAGCGGGGAGCTGTTTTTT. This gives the protein CASIGQGRSGELFF.